This paragraph covers one T cell receptor beta chain sequence. The antigen is unknown. CDR1 and CDR2 from the germline V gene are MNHNS and SASEGT. V gave up 8 bases and J gave up 1 base, with 17 bases separating them. The CDR3 loop spans 15 amino acids. The data are from a study of graft-versus-host responses after intestinal transplantation. Study details: All of the recipients had induction that used anti-thymocyte globulin, then tacrolimus and steroids for approximately 3 years.

Libraries were prepared by immunoSEQ multiplex PCR; TCRdb keeps only in-frame clonotypes and omits some of them. The data contain tens of thousands of clones, about 95% of them seen just once; the ten biggest clones take up approximately 0.2%. Points from the study as a whole: Allografts from individuals with graft-donor T cell macrochimerism displayed high graft-versus-host to host-versus-graft clonal ratios. Early post-transplant HvG declines tracked with peak circulating GvH clone levels.

The V gene is TRBV6-1, the J gene TRBJ1-1; D might be TRBD1 (5 bases). The source material was unstimulated CD4+ T cells sorted from spleen or lymph node cells, sampled before transplant. This TCR came from a human donor who was the organ donor for an intestinal transplant. The CDR3 protein is CASGSQGLGNTEAFF. DNA of the CDR3: TGTGCCAGCGGGTCGCAGGGTCTGGGGAACACTGAAGCTTTCTTT.